This T cell receptor (beta chain) emerged from a study of monozygotic twins with inflammatory bowel disease. Template switching incorporated UMIs with a 6-nucleotide sample barcode. TCRdb re-called the 5' RACE reads; one entry per CDR3 protein, DNA not given. The specimen's table records roughly 200,000 distinct CDR3 sequences. Germline values: CDR1 DFQATT, CDR2 SNEGSKA (reference sequence). This CDR3 has 12 residues. Source material: blood. V is TRBV20-1 and J is TRBJ1-2. This sequence originates from a human donor with ulcerative colitis or Crohn's disease, or a healthy co-twin of an affected twin (not recorded which). The CDR3 loop reads CSASWVHYGYTF.